The 9 T cell receptor beta chains in this list originate from one sample, sequenced in a study of vaccination effects on CD4 cells after COVID-19. These receptors are not linked to any known antigen. Expansion of antigen-specific CD4+ T cells with viral peptide pools was carried out by the ViraFEST assay before sequencing. At the end of more than 8 days of culture, CD4+ T cells were isolated. PCR-confirmed SARS-CoV-2 infection occurred in the person between March and December 2020. TCRdb keeps only in-frame clones here, not all; method: immunoSEQ multiplex PCR. The repertoire holds tens of thousands of clones, with 75% to 85% as singletons. The source was CD4+ T cells from PBMCs cultured with HIV peptides, collected before COVID-19 vaccination. Noted subset: HIV-1 Nef peptide pool negative control/reference culture. All receptors derive from a human donor who had a prior SARS-CoV-2 infection.

The chain is built from TRBV6-2 or TRBV6-3 and TRBJ1-1, with D uncertain. The CDR3 has 15 residues. Germline V gives CDR1 MNHEY, CDR2 SVGEGT. With 2 bases removed from V and 5 bases from J, the gap between germline ends came to 15 bases. CDR3 loop: CASSYPRWAKTEAFF. The CDR3, as DNA: TGTGCCAGCAGTTACCCTAGGTGGGCGAAGACTGAAGCTTTCTTT.

The V call is TRBV5-4, the J call TRBJ2-5; no firm D call. V was pared by 0 bases and J by 1 base, with 7 bases between. Germline V gene data show CDR1 as SGHNT and CDR2 as YYREEE (reference sequence). This CDR3 is 14 amino acids long. The CDR3 loop reads CASSLAFSQETQYF. CDR3 nucleotides: TGTGCCAGCAGCTTGGCGTTTTCCCAAGAGACCCAGTACTTC.

In DNA form, the CDR3 reads TGTGCCAGCAGCTTATCTTTTGTGGAGGGGTGGAACTATGGCTACACCTTC. Translating gives CASSLSFVEGWNYGYTF. J is TRBJ1-2 and V is TRBV5-8, with D maybe TRBD1 (5 bases). Trimming stripped 2 bases from V and 2 bases from J, with 19 bases between. Germline lookup yields CDR1 SGHTS and CDR2 YDEGEE. The CDR3 runs 17 residues. The variable domain in full, completed from reference TRBV5-8 and TRBJ1-2, reads EAGVTQSPTHLIKTRGQQATLRCSPISGHTSVYWYQQALGLGLQFLLWYDEGEERNRGNFPPRFSGRQFPNYSSELNVNALELEDSALYLCASSLSFVEGWNYGYTFGSGTRLTVV.

This rearrangement joins TRBV5-1 to TRBJ1-5, with D maybe TRBD1 (5 bases). Germline CDR1 reads SGHRS; CDR2 reads YFSETQ. This CDR3 contains 13 residues. Trimming took 3 bases from V and 8 from J, leaving 12 bases between them. The CDR3 here is CASSSGGAEPQHF. DNA of the CDR3: TGCGCCAGCAGCTCGGGAGGGGCAGAGCCCCAGCATTTT.

The CDR3 nucleotides read TGCGCCAGCAGCCAAACAGGTTTATCGGGCTACACCTTC. Its translation is CASSQTGLSGYTF. The gene calls are TRBV4-1 and TRBJ1-2, with D possibly TRBD1 on 5 matching bases. The germline gives CDR1 MGHRA, CDR2 YSYEKL. V was clipped by 2 bases and J by 8 bases, with 12 bases between them. The CDR3 totals 13 residues.

The chain couples TRBV24-1 to TRBJ1-6; D is unresolved. Per the germline V gene, CDR1 is KGHDR and CDR2 is SFDVKD. Trimming removed 5 bases at V and 14 bases at J, with 33 bases between. The CDR3 runs 19 residues. As DNA, the CDR3 is TGTGCCACCAGTGTGTCCCCAACACCCGATCCAGGTGGACCTAGGGCCCTCCACTTT. Its translation is CATSVSPTPDPGGPRALHF.

V is TRBV9 and J is TRBJ1-1, with a possible D match to TRBD1 (5 bases). Trimming left V 0 bases short and J 1 base short, with 10 bases between. Germline V gene sequence: CDR1 SGDLS, CDR2 YYNGEE. CDR3 length equals 15 residues. This CDR3 is CASSVDGHPNTEAFF. DNA of the CDR3: TGTGCCAGCAGCGTAGATGGACACCCGAACACTGAAGCTTTCTTT.

The V gene is TRBV7-2, the J gene TRBJ1-4; perhaps TRBD1 as D (6 bases). The CDR3 consists of 17 residues. Trimming removed 5 bases at V and 0 bases at J, with 16 bases between. Germline CDR1 SGHTA, CDR2 FQGNSA. CDR3 bases: TGTGCCAGCAGCCCAATGCCTTCAGGGGCAACTAATGAAAAACTGTTTTTT. Protein product: CASSPMPSGATNEKLFF.

The chain employs TRBV5-5 and TRBJ2-1, with 8 bases fitting TRBD1. CDR3 size: 16 residues. Per germline, CDR1 SGHKS and CDR2 YYEKEE (reference sequence). Trimming cost V 0 bases and J 2 bases; bases outside gene matches: 4. Here the CDR3 DNA reads TGTGCCAGCAGCTTGGAGGCGACAGGGGCCTACAATGAGCAGTTCTTC. Translating it yields CASSLEATGAYNEQFF.